This T cell receptor beta chain was sequenced during a study of T-cell memory formation after mild COVID-19 listed by TCRdb under 2021. Concerning the study at large: TCR sequence clusters from the two donors were found to be largely donor specific. Longitudinal TCRalpha and TCRbeta repertoire sequencing tracked T-cell clones expanding and contracting after mild COVID-19 in two donors. The cohort was made up of two young adult volunteers, one female and one male, who were previously healthy.

PBMCs were isolated by Ficoll-Paque density gradient centrifugation. CDR1 and CDR2 are drawn from the germline V gene: KGHDR, SFDVKD. The CDR3 holds 15 amino acids from the cysteine to the phenylalanine. The entry retains the CDR3 DNA only, 45 bases that are in frame from base 1. Trimming at the junction amounts to 4 bases on V and 5 bases on J, and the germline ends lie 15 bases apart. Sequenced on an Illumina NovaSeq 6000. Using 5'RACE with constant-segment primers, TCRalpha and TCRbeta cDNA libraries were constructed, with sample barcodes and unique molecular identifiers added in the process. RNA was extracted from every sample with Trizol reagent. Libraries were amplified in two PCR steps, with a second sample barcode and Illumina TruSeq adapters added in the second step. Sequencing of the libraries was done on an Illumina NovaSeq, producing 2 x 150 bp paired-end reads. The study's own analysis went as follows. The reads were demultiplexed and collapsed into UMI-guided consensus sequences using migec v1.2.7. Using mixcr v2.1.11, UMI consensuses were aligned to TRA and TRB V and J templates and then assembled into clonotypes. Expanded or contracted clonotypes were those called significant by both edgeR and NoisET, with noise models trained on biological replicates. For edgeR calls, the cutoffs were a false discovery rate-adjusted p below 0.01 and a log2 fold-change threshold of 1. PCA with hierarchical clustering of max-normalized trajectories of the 1000 most abundant clonotypes was used as exploratory dynamics analysis. Each responding clone was given a CD4 or CD8 phenotype based on the CD4+ and CD8+ repertoires, which had been sequenced separately. TCRdb applied fastp at Q25 and MiXCR to the public reads, then kept only in-frame beta chains. One record per CDR3 amino acid sequence lists the most common genes and DNA. The authors' filters were not applied to this entry. The sample contains approximately 490,000 distinct CDR3 sequences, roughly 21% of them found a single time. The leading ten clones occupy around 12% of the sample.

This clonotype was observed a handful of times. It has no known antigen specificity. Base qualities are not at hand, and no much larger clone is one base apart. Beyond this particular receptor, the publication reports: Contracting CD4+ clones were located mainly in the CM and EM memory subsets, whereas CD8+ clones were found to be enriched in EMRA. Clones that contracted from day 15 to 85 showed balanced CD4/CD8 phenotypes, whereas a second wave of clones that expanded from day 15 to 37 leaned towards CD4+. The study included only a couple of mild cases, and larger cohorts that include severe cases with pre-infection samples were judged to be necessary. Some responding clones were found in pre-infection memory, which suggests that pre-existing cross-reactive memory T cells took part in the SARS-CoV-2 response. Whether the second-wave clones peaking on day 37 were SARS-CoV-2 specific was not confirmed.

The TCR originated in an adult woman who had mild COVID-19 (a few samples of this study predate the infection). The sample titles of this study are shuffled in the database, so cell type and time point are left out; the donor was told from shared clones. The sequenced material came from PBMCs or a T cell subset sorted from them (not recorded which). The receptor chain draws on TRBV24-1 and TRBJ2-3; TRBD2 is perhaps the D gene, given 5 matching bases. The DNA sequence is given as TGTGCCACCAGTGACCCGGACTTCCTGAGAGATACGCAGTATTTT. This sequence encodes CATSDPDFLRDTQYF.